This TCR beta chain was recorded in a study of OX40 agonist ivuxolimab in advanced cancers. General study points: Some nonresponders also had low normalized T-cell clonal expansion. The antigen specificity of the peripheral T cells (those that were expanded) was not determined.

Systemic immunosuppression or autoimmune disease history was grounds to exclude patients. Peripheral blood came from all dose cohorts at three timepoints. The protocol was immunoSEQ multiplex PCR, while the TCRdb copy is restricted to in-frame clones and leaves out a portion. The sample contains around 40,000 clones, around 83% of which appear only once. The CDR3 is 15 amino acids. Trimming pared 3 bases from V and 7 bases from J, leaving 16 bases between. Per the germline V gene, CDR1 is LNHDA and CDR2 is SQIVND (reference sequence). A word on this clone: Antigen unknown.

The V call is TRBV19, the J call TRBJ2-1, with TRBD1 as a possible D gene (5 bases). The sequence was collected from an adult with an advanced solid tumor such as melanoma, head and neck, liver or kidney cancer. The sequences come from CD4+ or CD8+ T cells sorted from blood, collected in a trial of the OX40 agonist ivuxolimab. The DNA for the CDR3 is TGTGCCAGTAGTATTACGTCAGGGATCCGGAATGAGCAGTTCTTC. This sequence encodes CASSITSGIRNEQFF.